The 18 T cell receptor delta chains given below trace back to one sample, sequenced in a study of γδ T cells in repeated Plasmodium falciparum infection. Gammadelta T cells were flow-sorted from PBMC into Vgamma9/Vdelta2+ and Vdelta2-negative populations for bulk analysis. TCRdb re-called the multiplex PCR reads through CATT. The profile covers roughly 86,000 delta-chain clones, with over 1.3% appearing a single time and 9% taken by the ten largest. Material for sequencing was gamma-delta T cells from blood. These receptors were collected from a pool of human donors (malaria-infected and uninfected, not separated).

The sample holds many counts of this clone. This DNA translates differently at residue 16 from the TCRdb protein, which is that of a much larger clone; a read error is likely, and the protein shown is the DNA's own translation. CDR3: CALGENSGPSSGVLTGKLIF. CDR3 nucleotide sequence: TGTGCTCTTGGGGAAAACAGCGGGCCATCCTCGGGGGTCCTCACCGGTAAACTCATCTTT. The chain carries TRDV1 and TRDJ1; a possible D gene is TRDD3 (5 bases). The CDR3 contains 20 residues. Per germline, CDR1 TSWWSYY and CDR2 QGS.

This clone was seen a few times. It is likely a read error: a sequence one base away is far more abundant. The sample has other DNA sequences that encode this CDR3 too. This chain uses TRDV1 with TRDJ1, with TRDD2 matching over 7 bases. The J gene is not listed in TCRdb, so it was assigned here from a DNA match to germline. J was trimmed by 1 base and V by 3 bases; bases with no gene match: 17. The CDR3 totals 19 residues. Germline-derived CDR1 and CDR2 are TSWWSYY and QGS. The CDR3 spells CALGDSLSYGGHPTDKLIF. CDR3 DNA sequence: TGTGCTCTTGGGGATTCCCTTTCCTACGGAGGGCACCCCACCGATAAACTCATCTTT.

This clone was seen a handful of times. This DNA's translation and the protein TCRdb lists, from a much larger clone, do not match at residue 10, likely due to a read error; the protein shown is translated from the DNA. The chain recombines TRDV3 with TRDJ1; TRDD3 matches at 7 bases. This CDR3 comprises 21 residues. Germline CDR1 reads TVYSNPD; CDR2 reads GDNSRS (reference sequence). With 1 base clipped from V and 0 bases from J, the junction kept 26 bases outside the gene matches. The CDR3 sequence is CAFKSAAATEGYRGYTDKLIF. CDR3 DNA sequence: TGTGCCTTTAAATCGGCGGCGGCGACTGAGGGATACAGGGGGTACACCGATAAACTCATCTTT.

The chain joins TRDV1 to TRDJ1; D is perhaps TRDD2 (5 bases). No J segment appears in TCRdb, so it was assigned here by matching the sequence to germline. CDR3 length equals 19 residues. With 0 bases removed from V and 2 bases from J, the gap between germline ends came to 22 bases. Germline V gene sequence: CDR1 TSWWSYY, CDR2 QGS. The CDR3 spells CALGELGFRRDFTTDKLIF. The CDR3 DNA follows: TGTGCTCTTGGGGAACTAGGCTTCCGAAGGGACTTTACTACCGATAAACTCATCTTT.

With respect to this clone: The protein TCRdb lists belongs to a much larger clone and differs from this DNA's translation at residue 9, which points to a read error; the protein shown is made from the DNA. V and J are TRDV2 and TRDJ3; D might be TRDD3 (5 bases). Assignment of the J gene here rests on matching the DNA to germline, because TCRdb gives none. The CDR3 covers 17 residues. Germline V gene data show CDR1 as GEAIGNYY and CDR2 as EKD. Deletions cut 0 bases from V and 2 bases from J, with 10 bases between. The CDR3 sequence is CACDTGDSPWDTRQMFF. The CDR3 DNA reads TGTGCCTGTGACACCGGGGACTCCCCCTGGGACACCCGACAGATGTTTTTC.

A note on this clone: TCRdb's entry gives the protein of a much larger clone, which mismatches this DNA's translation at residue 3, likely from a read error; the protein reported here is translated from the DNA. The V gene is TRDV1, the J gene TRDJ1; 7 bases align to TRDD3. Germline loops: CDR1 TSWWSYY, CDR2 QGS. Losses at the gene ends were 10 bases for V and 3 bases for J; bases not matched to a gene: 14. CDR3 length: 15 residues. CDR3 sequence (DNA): TGTGCTCCTGAGGAGGACGGGGATAAGGCCGATAAACTCATCTTT. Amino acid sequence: CAPEEDGDKADKLIF.

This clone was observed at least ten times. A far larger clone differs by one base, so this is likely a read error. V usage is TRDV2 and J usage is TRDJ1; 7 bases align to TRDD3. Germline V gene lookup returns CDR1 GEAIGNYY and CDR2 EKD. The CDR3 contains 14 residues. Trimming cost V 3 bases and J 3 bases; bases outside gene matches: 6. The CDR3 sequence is CACDPWGVPDKLIF. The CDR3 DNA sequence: TGTGCCTGTGACCCCTGGGGGGTCCCCGATAAACTCATCTTT.

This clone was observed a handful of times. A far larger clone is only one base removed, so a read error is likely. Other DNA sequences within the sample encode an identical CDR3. CDR3 DNA sequence: TGTGCTCTCGGGGAACTAGGAAGGATACGCATTAAACTCATCTTT. Its protein is CALGELGRIRIKLIF. This chain links TRDV1 with TRDJ1; TRDD3 matches at 7 bases. Assignment of the J gene here rests on matching the DNA to germline, because TCRdb gives none. The CDR3 has 15 amino acids. From germline, CDR1 is TSWWSYY and CDR2 QGS.

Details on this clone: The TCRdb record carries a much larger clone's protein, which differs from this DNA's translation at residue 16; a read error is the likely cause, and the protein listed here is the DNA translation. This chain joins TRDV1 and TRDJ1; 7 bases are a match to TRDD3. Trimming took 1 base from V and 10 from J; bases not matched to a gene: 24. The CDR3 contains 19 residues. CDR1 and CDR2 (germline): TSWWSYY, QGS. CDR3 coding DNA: TGTGCTCTTGGGGAACGAGTCATCTTTCGCAGGACTGGGGATTGGGGACTCATCTTT. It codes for CALGERVIFRRTGDWGLIF.

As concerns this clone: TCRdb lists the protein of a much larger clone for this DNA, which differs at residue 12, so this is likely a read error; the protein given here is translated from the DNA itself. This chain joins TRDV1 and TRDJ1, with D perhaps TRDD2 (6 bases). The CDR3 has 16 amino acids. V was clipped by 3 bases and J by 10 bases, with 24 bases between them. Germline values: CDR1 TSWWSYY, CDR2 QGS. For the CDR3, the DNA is TGTGCTCTTGGGGATGTTCCTTCCGCCGGGGAACGCTCACTCATCTTT. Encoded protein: CALGDVPSAGERSLIF.

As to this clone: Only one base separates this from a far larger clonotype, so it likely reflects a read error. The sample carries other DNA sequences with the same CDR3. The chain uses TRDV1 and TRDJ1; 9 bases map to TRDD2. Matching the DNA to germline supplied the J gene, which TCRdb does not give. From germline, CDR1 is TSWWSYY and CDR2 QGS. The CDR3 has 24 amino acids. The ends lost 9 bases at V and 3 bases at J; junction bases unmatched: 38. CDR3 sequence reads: CALRTGPEGLPTTSQYWGPDKLIF. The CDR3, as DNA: TGTGCTCTCCGAACAGGTCCTGAAGGCCTTCCTACGACCTCCCAGTACTGGGGACCCGATAAACTCATCTTT.

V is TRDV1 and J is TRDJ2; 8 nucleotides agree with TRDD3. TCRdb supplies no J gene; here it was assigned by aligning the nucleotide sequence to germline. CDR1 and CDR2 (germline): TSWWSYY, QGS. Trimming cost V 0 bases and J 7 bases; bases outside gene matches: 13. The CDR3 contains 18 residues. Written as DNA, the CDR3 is TGTGCTCTTGGGGAACTCGTAGCCCTGTTTACTGGGGGAGCACAACTCTTCTTT. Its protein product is CALGELVALFTGGAQLFF.

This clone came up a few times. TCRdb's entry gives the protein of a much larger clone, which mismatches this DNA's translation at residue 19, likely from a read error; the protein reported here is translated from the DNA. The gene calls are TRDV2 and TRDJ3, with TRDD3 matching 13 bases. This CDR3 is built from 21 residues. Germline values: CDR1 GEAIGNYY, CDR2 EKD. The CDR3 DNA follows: TGTGCCTGTGACGAGGTACTGGGGGATACGCCCCGTTCCTGGGACACCCGACAGGTGTTTTTC. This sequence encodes CACDEVLGDTPRSWDTRQVFF.

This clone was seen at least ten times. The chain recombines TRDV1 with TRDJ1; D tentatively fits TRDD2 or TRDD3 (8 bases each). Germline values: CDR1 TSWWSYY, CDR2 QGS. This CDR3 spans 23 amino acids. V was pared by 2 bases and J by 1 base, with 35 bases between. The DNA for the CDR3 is TGTGCTCTTGGGGAAGCGGTCTTCCTACGGTGGTGGGGGATTCAGGGATCCACCGATAAACTCATCTTT. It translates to CALGEAVFLRWWGIQGSTDKLIF.

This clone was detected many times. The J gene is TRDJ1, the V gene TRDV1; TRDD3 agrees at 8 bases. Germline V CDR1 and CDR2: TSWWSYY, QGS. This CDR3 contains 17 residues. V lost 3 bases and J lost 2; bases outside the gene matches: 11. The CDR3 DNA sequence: TGTGCTCTTGGGGATGGTTGGGGGGATAGAGGGACCGATAAACTCATCTTT. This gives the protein CALGDGWGDRGTDKLIF.

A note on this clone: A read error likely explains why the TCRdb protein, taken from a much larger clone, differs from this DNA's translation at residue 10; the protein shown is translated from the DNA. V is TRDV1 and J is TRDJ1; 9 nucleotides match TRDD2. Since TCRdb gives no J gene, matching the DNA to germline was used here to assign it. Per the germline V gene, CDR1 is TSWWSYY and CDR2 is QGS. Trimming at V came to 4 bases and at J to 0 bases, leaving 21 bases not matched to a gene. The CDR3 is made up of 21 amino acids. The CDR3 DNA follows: TGTGCTCTTGGGGTCTTAGCCTTCCTACTGGCTAATGGGGGAAACACCGATAAACTCATCTTT. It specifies CALGVLAFLLANGGNTDKLIF.

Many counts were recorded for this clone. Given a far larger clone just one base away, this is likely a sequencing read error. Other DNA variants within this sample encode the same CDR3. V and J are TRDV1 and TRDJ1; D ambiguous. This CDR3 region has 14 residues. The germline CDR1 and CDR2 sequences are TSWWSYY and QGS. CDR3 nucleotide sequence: TGTGCTCTTGGGATTCCCAAGTACACCGATAAACTAATCTTT. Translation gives CALGIPKYTDKLIF.

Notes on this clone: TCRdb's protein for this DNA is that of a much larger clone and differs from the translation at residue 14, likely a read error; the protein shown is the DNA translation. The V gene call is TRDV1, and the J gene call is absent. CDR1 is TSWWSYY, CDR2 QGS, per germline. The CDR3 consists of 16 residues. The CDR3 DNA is TGTGCTCTTGGGCCTGCGTGGGGACGCAACACCGATAAACCCATCTTT. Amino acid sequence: CALGPAWGRNTDKPIF.